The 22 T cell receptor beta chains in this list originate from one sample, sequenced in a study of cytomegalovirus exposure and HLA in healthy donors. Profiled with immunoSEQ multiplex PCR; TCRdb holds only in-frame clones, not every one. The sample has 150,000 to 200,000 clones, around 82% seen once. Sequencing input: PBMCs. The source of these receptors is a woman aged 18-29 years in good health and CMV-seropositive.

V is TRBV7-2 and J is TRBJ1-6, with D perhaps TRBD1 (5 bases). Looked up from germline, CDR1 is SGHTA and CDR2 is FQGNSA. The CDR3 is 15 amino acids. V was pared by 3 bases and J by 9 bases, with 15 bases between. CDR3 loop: CASSLRGASSSPLHF. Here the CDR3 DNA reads TGTGCCAGCAGCTTGCGGGGCGCGTCGAGTTCACCCCTCCACTTT.

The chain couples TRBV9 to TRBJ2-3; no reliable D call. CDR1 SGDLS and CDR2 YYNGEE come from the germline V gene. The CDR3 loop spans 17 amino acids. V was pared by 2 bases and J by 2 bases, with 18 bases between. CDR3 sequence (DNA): TGTGCCAGCAGCGTTTCTGCCTTCGGGTGGGTCACAGATACGCAGTATTTT. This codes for CASSVSAFGWVTDTQYF.

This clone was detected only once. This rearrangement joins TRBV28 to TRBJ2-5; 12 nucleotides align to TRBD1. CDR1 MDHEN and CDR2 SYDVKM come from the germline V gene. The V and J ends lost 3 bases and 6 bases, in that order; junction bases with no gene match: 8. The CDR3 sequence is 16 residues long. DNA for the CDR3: TGTGCCAGCAGTTTCGGGACAGGGGGCGCGGGGAAGACCCAGTACTTC. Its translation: CASSFGTGGAGKTQYF.

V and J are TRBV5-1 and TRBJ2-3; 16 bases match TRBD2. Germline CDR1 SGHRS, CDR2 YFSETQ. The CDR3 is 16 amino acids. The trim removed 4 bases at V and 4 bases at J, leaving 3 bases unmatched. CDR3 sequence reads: CASSIGTSGGADTQYF. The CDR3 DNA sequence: TGCGCCAGCAGCATAGGGACTAGCGGGGGGGCAGATACGCAGTATTTT.

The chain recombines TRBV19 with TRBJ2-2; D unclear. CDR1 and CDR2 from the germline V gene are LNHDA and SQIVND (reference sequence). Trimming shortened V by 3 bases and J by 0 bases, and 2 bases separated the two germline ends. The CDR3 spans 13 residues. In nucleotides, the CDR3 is TGTGCCAGTAGTATTACGAACACCGGGGAGCTGTTTTTT. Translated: CASSITNTGELFF. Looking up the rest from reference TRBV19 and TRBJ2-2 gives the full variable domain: DGGITQSPKYLFRKEGQNVTLSCEQNLNHDAMYWYRQDPGQGLRLIYYSQIVNDFQKGDIAEGYSVSREKKESFPLTVTSAQKNPTAFYLCASSITNTGELFFGEGSRLTVL.

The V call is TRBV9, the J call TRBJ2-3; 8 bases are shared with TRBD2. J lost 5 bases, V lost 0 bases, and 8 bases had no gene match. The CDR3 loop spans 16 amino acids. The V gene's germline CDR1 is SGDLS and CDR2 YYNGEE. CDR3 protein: CASSVEAGGRGDTQYF. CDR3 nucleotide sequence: TGTGCCAGCAGCGTAGAGGCGGGGGGCCGTGGAGATACGCAGTATTTT.

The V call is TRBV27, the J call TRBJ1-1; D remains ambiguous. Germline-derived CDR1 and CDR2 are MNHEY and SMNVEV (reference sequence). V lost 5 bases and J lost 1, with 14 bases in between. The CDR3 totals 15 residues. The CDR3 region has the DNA TGTGCCAGCAGTACTCCCGGTCACGGGAACACTGAAGCTTTCTTT. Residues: CASSTPGHGNTEAFF.

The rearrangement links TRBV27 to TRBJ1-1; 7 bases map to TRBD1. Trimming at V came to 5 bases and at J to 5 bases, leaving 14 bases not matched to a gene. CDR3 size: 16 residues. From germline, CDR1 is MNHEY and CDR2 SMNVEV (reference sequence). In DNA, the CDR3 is TGTGCCAGCAGTCCACAGGGGAGGATGATTGGGACTGAAGCTTTCTTT. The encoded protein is CASSPQGRMIGTEAFF.

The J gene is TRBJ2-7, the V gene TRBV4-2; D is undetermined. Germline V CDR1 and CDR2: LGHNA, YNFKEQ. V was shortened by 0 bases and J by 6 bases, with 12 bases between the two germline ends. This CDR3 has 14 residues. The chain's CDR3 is CASSQEGTASEQYF. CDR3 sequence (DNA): TGTGCCAGCAGCCAAGAGGGCACCGCCTCCGAGCAGTACTTC.

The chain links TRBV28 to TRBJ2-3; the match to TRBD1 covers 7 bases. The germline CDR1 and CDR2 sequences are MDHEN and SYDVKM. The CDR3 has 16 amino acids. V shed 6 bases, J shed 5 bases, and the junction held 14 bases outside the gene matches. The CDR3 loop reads CASSPSTGARVDTQYF. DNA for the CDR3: TGTGCCAGCAGCCCATCTACAGGGGCCAGGGTAGATACGCAGTATTTT. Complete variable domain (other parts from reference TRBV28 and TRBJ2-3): DVKVTQSSRYLVKRTGEKVFLECVQDMDHENMFWYRQDPGLGLRLIYFSYDVKMKEKGDIPEGYSVSREKKERFSLILESASTNQTSMYLCASSPSTGARVDTQYFGPGTRLTVL.

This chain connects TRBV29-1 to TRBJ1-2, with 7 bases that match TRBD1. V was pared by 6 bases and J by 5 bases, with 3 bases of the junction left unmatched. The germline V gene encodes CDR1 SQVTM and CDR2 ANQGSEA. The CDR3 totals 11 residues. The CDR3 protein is CSVGTVYGYTF. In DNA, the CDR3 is TGCAGCGTAGGGACAGTATATGGCTACACCTTC.

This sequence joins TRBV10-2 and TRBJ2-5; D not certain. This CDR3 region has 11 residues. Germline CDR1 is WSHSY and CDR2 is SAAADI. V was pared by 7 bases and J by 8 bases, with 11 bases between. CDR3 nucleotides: TGCGCCAGCACCCCCGGAGTCACCCAGTACTTC. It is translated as CASTPGVTQYF.

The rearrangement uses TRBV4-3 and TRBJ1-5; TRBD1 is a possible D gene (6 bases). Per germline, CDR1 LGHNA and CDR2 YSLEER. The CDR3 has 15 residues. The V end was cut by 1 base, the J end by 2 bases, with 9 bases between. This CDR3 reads CASSQAGAGNQPQHF. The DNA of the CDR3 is TGCGCCAGCAGCCAAGCAGGGGCGGGCAATCAGCCCCAGCATTTT.

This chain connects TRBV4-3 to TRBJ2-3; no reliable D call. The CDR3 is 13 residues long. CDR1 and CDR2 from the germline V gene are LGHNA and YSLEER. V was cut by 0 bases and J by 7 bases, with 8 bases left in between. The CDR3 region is CASSQDVTYTQYF. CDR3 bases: TGCGCCAGCAGCCAAGATGTCACTTATACGCAGTATTTT.

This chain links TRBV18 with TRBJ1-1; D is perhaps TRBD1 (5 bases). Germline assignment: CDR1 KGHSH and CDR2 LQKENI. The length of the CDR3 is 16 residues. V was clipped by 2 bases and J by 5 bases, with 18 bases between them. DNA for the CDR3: TGTGCCAGCTCACCAGACTCTCAGGGTCGGGGGACTGAAGCTTTCTTT. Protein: CASSPDSQGRGTEAFF.

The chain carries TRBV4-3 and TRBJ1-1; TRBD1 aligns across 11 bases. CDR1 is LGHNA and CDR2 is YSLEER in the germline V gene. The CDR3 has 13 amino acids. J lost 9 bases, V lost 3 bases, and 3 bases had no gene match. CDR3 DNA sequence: TGCGCCAGCAGCCACGGGACAGGGGGAAAAGCTTTCTTT. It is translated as CASSHGTGGKAFF.

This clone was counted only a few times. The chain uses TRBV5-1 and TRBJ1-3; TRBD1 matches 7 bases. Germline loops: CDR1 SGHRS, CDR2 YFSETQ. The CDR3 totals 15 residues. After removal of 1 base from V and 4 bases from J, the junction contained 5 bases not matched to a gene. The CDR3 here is CASSLQGQMGNTIYF. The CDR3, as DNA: TGCGCCAGCAGCTTGCAGGGACAGATGGGAAACACCATATATTTT.

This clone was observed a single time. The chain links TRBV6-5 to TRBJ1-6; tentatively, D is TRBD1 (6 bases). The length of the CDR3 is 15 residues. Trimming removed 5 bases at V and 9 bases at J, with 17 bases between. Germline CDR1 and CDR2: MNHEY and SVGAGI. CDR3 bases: TGTGCCAGCAGTCTGGGCCAGGGGTATCGTTCACCCCTCCACTTT. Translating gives CASSLGQGYRSPLHF.

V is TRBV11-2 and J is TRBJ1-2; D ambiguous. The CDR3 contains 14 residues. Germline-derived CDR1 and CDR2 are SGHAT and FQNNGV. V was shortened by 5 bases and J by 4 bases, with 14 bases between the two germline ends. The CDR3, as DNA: TGTGCCAGCAGCGGGAGGGCGAACGTCTATGGCTACACCTTC. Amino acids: CASSGRANVYGYTF.

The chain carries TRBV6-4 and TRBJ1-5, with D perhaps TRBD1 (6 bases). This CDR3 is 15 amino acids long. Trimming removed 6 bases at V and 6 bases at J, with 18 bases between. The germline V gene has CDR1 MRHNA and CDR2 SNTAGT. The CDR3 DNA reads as TGTGCCAGCAGCAACACAGGGATTGGTGTTCAGCCCCAGCATTTT. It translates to CASSNTGIGVQPQHF.

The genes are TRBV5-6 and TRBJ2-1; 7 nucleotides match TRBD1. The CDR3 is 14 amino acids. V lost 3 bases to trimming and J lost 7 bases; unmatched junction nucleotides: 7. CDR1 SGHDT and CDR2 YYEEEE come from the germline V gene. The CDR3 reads CASSSSRDSNEQFF. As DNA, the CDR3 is TGTGCCAGCAGCTCGTCCCGGGACAGTAATGAGCAGTTCTTC.

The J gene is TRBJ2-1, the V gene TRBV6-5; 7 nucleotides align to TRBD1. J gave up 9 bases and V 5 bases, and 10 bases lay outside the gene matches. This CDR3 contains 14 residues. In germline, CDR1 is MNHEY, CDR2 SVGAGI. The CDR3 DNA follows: TGTGCCAGCAGTGGCCCCGGGACAGCACCTGAGCAGTTCTTC. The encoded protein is CASSGPGTAPEQFF.